The 5 T cell receptor beta chains given below trace back to one sample, sequenced in a study of T cell clones after liver transplantation. Sequencing used immunoSEQ multiplex PCR; TCRdb keeps in-frame clones, though not all of them. Seen here are roughly 120,000 clones, over 75% observed once, and the top ten hold approximately 0.88%. The sample consisted of CD4+ T cells from blood, taken 12 months after liver transplant. The receptors originated from a human patient who received a liver transplant. The T cells may come from the graft donor.

The chain links TRBV5-1 to TRBJ2-7; D uncertain. The V gene's germline CDR1 is SGHRS and CDR2 YFSETQ. V lost 1 base to trimming and J lost 0 bases, with 8 bases between them. This CDR3 has 14 residues. The CDR3: CASSLQVGSYEQYF. CDR3 DNA sequence: TGCGCCAGCAGCTTGCAGGTCGGCTCCTACGAGCAGTACTTC.

The genes are TRBV27 and TRBJ2-3; 8 nucleotides align to TRBD2. Germline-derived CDR1 and CDR2 are MNHEY and SMNVEV (reference sequence). There are 16 residues in the CDR3. V trimming: 3 bases; J trimming: 3 bases; junction bases outside the gene matches: 8. The CDR3 region has the DNA TGTGCCAGCAGTTTGGGGACTAGGCCTAAAACAGATACGCAGTATTTT. Translation: CASSLGTRPKTDTQYF.

The J gene is TRBJ1-5, the V gene TRBV6-1, with unresolved D. V was cut by 2 bases and J by 9 bases, with 14 bases left in between. CDR1 MNHNS and CDR2 SASEGT come from the germline V gene. This CDR3 has 14 amino acids. CDR3 loop: CASSEYRPIGPQHF. CDR3 bases: TGTGCCAGCAGTGAATATCGGCCCATTGGGCCCCAGCATTTT.

The rearrangement joins TRBV5-6 to TRBJ2-5; D is undetermined. Germline V gives CDR1 SGHDT, CDR2 YYEEEE. Trimming removed 3 bases from V and 3 bases from J, with 3 bases in between. The CDR3 is 11 residues long. CDR3 sequence (DNA): TGTGCCAGCAGCTCGAAAGAGACCCAGTACTTC. This sequence encodes CASSSKETQYF.

The chain is built from TRBV29-1 and TRBJ2-5; 10 nucleotides line up with TRBD2. Germline V CDR1 and CDR2: SQVTM, ANQGSEA. Trimming removed 5 bases from V and 3 bases from J; junction bases left unmatched: 0. The CDR3 is 12 amino acids. The CDR3 bases are TGCAGCGTTACTAGCGGGGAAGAGACCCAGTACTTC. This encodes CSVTSGEETQYF.